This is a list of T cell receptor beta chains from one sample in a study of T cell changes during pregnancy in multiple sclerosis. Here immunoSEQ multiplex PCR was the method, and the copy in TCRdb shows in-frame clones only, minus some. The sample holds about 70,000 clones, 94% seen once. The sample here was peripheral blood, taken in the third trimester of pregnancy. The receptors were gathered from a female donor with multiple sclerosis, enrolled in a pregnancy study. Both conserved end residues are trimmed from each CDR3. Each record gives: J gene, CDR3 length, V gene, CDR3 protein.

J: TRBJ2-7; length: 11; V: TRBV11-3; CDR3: ASSPRGSYEQY
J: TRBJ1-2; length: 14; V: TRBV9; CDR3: ASSVRTGREDYGYT
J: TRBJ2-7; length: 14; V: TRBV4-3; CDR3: ASSQEVPAKDFEQY
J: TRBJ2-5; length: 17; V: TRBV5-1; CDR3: ASSLFTPGTPRMQETQY
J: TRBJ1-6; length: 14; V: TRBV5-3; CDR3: ARSHTDRGHNSPLH
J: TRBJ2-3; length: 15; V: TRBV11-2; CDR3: ASSRQAGGLGLDTQY
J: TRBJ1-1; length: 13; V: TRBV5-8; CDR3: ASSTRDLAHTEAF
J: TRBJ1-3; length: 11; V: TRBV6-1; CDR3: ASREGSGNTIY
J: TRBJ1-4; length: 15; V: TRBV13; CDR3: ASSPFGQGLLNEKLF
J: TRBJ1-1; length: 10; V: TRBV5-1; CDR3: ASRTGNTEAF
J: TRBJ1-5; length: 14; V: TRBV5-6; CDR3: ASSFTSHHSNQPQH
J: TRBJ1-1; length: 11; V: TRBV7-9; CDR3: ASILQPDSGAF
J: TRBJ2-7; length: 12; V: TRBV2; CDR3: ASSASGGAYEQY
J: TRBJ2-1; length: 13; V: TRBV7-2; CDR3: ASSSPVEAPDQQF
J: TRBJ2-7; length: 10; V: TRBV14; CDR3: ASRARGYEQY
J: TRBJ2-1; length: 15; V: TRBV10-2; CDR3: ASSEPLTSGGEGEQF
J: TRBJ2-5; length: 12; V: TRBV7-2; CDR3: ASNRGGADETQY
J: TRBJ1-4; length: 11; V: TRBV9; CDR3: ASSPHTNEKLF
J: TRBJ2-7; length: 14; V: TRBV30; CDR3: AWSRGQGAASYEQY
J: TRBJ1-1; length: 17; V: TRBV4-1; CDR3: ASSQDGGDRADSNTEAF
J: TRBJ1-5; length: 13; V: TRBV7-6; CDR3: ASSPGQGARQPQH
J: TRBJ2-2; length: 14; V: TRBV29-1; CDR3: SVESTEVGYTGELF
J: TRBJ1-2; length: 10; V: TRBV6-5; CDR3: ASTQGNYGYT
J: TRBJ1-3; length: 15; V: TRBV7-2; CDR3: ASSTRQDLAGGNTIY
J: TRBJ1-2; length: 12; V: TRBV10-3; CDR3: AISDEGVNYGYT
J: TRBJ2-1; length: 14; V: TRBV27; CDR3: ASSVRSSGGYNEQF
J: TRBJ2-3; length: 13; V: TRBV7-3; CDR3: ASSPGTFSTDTQY
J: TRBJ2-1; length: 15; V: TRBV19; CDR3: ASSIDPLAGAYNEQF
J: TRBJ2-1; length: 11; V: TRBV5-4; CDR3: ASSSLISNEQF
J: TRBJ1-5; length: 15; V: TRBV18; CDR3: ASSPLALTGTRQPQH
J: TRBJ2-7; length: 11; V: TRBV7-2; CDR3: ASSIRGGDEQY
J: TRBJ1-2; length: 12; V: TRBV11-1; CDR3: ASSLSSKGYGYT
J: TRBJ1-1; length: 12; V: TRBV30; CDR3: AWSLGTVNTEAF
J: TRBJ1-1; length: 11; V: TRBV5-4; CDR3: ASSLRGGTEAF
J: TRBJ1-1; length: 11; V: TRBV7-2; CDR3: ASSFRGSTEAF
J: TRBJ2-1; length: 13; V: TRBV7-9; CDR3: ASSLGTGSVNEQF
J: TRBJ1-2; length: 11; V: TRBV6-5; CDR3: ASRADRIYGYT
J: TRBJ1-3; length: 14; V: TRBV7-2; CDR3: ASSSPQRGGPNTIY
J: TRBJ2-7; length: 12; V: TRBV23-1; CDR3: ASSQSHGSYEQY
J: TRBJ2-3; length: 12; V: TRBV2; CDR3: ASRGGLSTDTQY
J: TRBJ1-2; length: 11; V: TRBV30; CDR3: AWKGDAYYGYT
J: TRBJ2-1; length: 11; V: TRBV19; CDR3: ASSIGRGREQF
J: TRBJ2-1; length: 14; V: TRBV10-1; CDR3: ASSESVAGRFNEQF
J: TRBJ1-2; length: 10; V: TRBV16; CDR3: ASSLNNYGYT
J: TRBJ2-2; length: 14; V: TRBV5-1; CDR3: ASSVLDRGTSGELF
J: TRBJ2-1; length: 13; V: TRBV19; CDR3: ASMAEGVTYNEQF
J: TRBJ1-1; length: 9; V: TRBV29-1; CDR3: SVGQGGEAF
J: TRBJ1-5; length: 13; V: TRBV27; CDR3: ASSGARGVNQPQH
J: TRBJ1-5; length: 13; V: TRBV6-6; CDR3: ASSYSLQVDQPQH
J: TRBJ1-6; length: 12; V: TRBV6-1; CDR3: ASSLGQSNSPLH
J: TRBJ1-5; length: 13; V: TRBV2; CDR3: ASSPETGPNQPQH
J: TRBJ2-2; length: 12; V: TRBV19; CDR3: ASSIRQITGELF
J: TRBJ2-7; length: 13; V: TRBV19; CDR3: ASSMEGTGSYEQY
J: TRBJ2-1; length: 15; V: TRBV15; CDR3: ATSVVEGTGSYNEQF
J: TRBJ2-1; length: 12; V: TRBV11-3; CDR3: ASSYRDRINEQF
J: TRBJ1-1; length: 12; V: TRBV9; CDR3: ASSPPRGNTEAF
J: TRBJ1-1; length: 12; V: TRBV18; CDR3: ASSPPNRHSEAF
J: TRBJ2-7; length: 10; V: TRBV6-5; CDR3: ASRGVAYEQY
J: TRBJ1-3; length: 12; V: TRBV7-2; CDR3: ASGGTFSGNTIY
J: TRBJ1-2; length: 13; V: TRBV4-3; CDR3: ASSQERGFDYGYT